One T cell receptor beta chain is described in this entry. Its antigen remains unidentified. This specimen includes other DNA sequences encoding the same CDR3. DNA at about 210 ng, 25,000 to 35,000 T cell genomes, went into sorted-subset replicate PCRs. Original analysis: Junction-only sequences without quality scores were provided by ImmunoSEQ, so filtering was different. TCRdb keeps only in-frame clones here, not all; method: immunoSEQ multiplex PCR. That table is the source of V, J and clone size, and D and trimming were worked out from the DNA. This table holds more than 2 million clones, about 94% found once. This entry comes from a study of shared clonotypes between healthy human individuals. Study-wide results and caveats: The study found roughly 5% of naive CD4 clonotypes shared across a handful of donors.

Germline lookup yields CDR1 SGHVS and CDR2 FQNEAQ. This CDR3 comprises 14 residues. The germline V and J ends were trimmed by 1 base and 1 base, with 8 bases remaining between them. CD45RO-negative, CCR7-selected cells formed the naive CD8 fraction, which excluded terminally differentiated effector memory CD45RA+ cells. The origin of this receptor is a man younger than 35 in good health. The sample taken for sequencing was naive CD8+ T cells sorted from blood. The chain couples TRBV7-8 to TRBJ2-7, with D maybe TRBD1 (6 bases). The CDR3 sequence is CASSLVGQSYEQYF. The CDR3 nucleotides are TGTGCCAGCAGCTTAGTTGGACAGTCCTACGAGCAGTACTTC. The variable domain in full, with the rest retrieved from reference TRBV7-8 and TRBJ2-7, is GAGVSQSPRYKVAKRGQDVALRCDPISGHVSLFWYQQALGQGPEFLTYFQNEAQLDKSGLPSDRFFAERPEGSVSTLKIQRTQQEDSAVYLCASSLVGQSYEQYFGPGTRLTVT.